A selection of T cell receptor beta chains follows, all from one sample in a study of neurological immune-mediated disorders. TCRdb ran MiXCR on the 5' RACE reads and lists one entry per CDR3 protein. Of about 30,000 distinct CDR3 sequences listed, roughly 15% are singletons. The sequencing input was PBMCs. These receptors were taken from a man between 65 and 80 years old in good health. Each CDR3 is given with its conserved first and last residue. A D gene is named only where the DNA matches it firmly. Only some rows state a clone size, as once, few, many or a class for expanded clones.

cdr3_nt cdr3_aa d_call j_call v_call clone_size
TGTGCCACCTCCAGGGGACCTGGGGCCAACGTCCTGACTTTC CATSRGPGANVLTF - TRBJ2-6 TRBV10-3 many
TGTGCCAGCAGCTTGGGGGAGGGTGAAAAACTGTTTTTT CASSLGEGEKLFF - TRBJ1-4 TRBV5-6 many
TGCGCCAGCAGCTCCTTCGGGGGTGGGGATACGCAGTATTTT CASSSFGGGDTQYF - TRBJ2-3 TRBV5-1 many
TGTGCCAGCAGCTTAGCCCCCGGGTTGGGGAACACCGGGGAGCTGTTTTTT CASSLAPGLGNTGELFF - TRBJ2-2 TRBV7-6 few
TGTGCCAGCAGCTTAGGGATGGGGCGCGACGAGCAGTACTTC CASSLGMGRDEQYF - TRBJ2-7 TRBV7-2 many
TGTGCCAGCAGCGTGGGAGGCTCCTACAATGAGCAGTTCTTC CASSVGGSYNEQFF - TRBJ2-1 TRBV9 many
TGTGCCAGCAGTGATCGGCAGGGTTTAGCCCACTACGAGCAGTACTTC CASSDRQGLAHYEQYF - TRBJ2-7 TRBV6-1 many
TGTGCCAGCAGCCAGGGACTAGCGGGGGGCCAAGGCGACGAGCAGTACTTC CASSQGLAGGQGDEQYF TRBD2 TRBJ2-7 TRBV14 many
TGTGCCAGCAGTTTTCAGTACGAGCAGTACTTC CASSFQYEQYF - TRBJ2-7 TRBV6-2/TRBV6-3 many
TGCGCCAGCAGGCCGGGGCTAAATTCACCCCTCCACTTT CASRPGLNSPLHF - TRBJ1-6 TRBV5-1 many
TGTGCCAGCTGGGACCCTCATTATAACTATGGCTACACCTTC CASWDPHYNYGYTF - TRBJ1-2 TRBV27 many
TGTGCCAGCAGCTTAGTAAGGGGCGGCTACACCTTC CASSLVRGGYTF - TRBJ1-2 TRBV7-2 many
TGTGCCAGCAGCCGGACTAGCGGGGGGTCTTCATCCTACGAGCAGTACTTC CASSRTSGGSSSYEQYF TRBD2 TRBJ2-7 TRBV7-2 many
TGTGCCAGCAGTCTGACAGGTGTTCCAGGAAACACCATATATTTT CASSLTGVPGNTIYF - TRBJ1-3 TRBV2 -
TGTGCCAGCAGTGACTTCTGGGGGGGGGCCGGGGAGCTGTTTTTT CASSDFWGGAGELFF TRBD2 TRBJ2-2 TRBV25-1 -
TGCGCCAGCAGCCCGCGGACAGGGAGCTCCTACAATGAGCAGTTCTTC CASSPRTGSSYNEQFF TRBD1 TRBJ2-1 TRBV5-1 many
TGTGCCAGCAGCTTAGGAGGCGAGGATACGCAGTATTTT CASSLGGEDTQYF - TRBJ2-3 TRBV7-2 many
TGTGCCAGCAGTACACCGGGACGCCTCTACGAGCAGTACTTC CASSTPGRLYEQYF - TRBJ2-7 TRBV6-2/TRBV6-3 -
TGTGCCAACTGGTCCCTGGTGGAGACCCAGTACTTC CANWSLVETQYF - TRBJ2-5 TRBV6-1 -
TGCAGTGCGCGTGGGACCGTCTCCTACGAGCAGTACTTC CSARGTVSYEQYF - TRBJ2-7 TRBV20-1 -
TGTGCCAGCCGGTCGCCAGGCTTCTACGAGCAGTACTTC CASRSPGFYEQYF - TRBJ2-7 TRBV28 few
TGCAGTGCTAGGGGGACGGGGACAGGGTTTGATCAGCCCCAGCATTTT CSARGTGTGFDQPQHF TRBD1 TRBJ1-5 TRBV20-1 once
TGTGCCAGCGGTTGGGGGAGGTCCGGGACCCAGTACTTC CASGWGRSGTQYF - TRBJ2-5 TRBV7-2 -
TGCAGTGCTAGAGATTTGGCGGGACTCTTCTTTGATGAGCAGTTCTTC CSARDLAGLFFDEQFF - TRBJ2-1 TRBV20-1 -
TGCAGTGCTAGAGATTTAGGACAGGGCGATGGCTACACCTTC CSARDLGQGDGYTF TRBD1 TRBJ1-2 TRBV20-1 medium-sized
TGTGCCAGCAGTTCTGGACAGGGCGAGAACTATGGCTACACCTTC CASSSGQGENYGYTF TRBD1 TRBJ1-2 TRBV6-6 -
TGTGCCAGCTCACCGAACAGGGGGGCGAAGGATCAGCCCCAGCATTTT CASSPNRGAKDQPQHF TRBD1 TRBJ1-5 TRBV18 many
TGTGCCAGCAGACCACAGGATTCATACACTGAAGCTTTCTTT CASRPQDSYTEAFF - TRBJ1-1 TRBV6-5 -
TGCGCCAGCAGCTTGGGTGACGGCTATGGCTACACCTTC CASSLGDGYGYTF - TRBJ1-2 TRBV5-1 many
TGTGCCACCAGTGATTCTGTGACGAACACCGGGGAGCTGTTTTTT CATSDSVTNTGELFF - TRBJ2-2 TRBV24-1 many
TGTGCCAGCAGTTCCTTCAGGGCAGGACGCACAGATACGCAGTATTTT CASSSFRAGRTDTQYF - TRBJ2-3 TRBV28 many
TGCAGTGCTATTGAAGCGGGGTGGCCCGGCACAGATACGCAGTATTTT CSAIEAGWPGTDTQYF TRBD2 TRBJ2-3 TRBV20-1 many
TGTGCCAGCAGTTCACACATTCTGACAGGGAGACACGAGCAGTACTTC CASSSHILTGRHEQYF TRBD1 TRBJ2-7 TRBV28 once